The 21 T cell receptor beta chains in this list originate from one sample, sequenced in a study of blood T cell repertoires in COVID-19. Data came from immunoSEQ multiplex PCR; TCRdb stores just in-frame clones and leaves some out. The sample records some 140,000 clones, roughly 83% being singletons. Sequencing was carried out using peripheral blood. These receptors were obtained from an older woman with COVID-19, enrolled during active disease.

V usage is TRBV7-9 and J usage is TRBJ1-1; the D gene is possibly TRBD1 (5 bases). The CDR3 contains 16 residues. Germline lookup yields CDR1 SEHNR and CDR2 FQNEAQ (reference sequence). The germline V and J ends were trimmed by 5 bases and 5 bases, with 21 bases remaining between them. The CDR3, as DNA: TGTGCCAGCAGCCCTCAGGGTCGGGCCGGTGGTACTGAAGCTTTCTTT. Amino acids: CASSPQGRAGGTEAFF.

A few counts support this clone. One junction end disagrees with the germline gene, perhaps due to a read error. The J gene is TRBJ1-3, the V gene TRBV5-1; a weak D match, TRBD1 (6 bases). CDR1 SGHRS and CDR2 YFSETQ come from the germline V gene. The CDR3 totals 14 residues. The CDR3 nucleotides are TGCGCCAGCGCACAACAGGGTCCTGGAGACACCATATATTTT. This codes for CASAQQGPGDTIYF.

The V call is TRBV3-1 (or the pseudogene TRBV3-2), the J call TRBJ1-5, with D unresolved. CDR1 and CDR2 (germline): LGHDT, YNNKEL (reference sequence). The CDR3 sequence is 14 residues long. Trimming left V 4 bases short and J 4 bases short, with 11 bases between. This CDR3 reads CASSRGRQNQPQHF. Here the CDR3 DNA reads TGTGCCAGCAGCCGAGGCCGGCAAAATCAGCCCCAGCATTTT.

The sample holds one count of this clone. The CDR3 DNA sequence: TGTGCCAGTAGTATTGGAGGACAGGGGATTAGGGAGACCCAGTACTTC. It encodes CASSIGGQGIRETQYF. The V gene is TRBV19, the J gene TRBJ2-5; TRBD1 agrees at 9 bases. The CDR3 is made up of 16 amino acids. Per the germline V gene, CDR1 is LNHDA and CDR2 is SQIVND (reference sequence). The trim removed 3 bases at V and 5 bases at J, leaving 10 bases unmatched. The full variable domain, in which reference TRBV19 and TRBJ2-5 provide the parts outside the CDR3, is DGGITQSPKYLFRKEGQNVTLSCEQNLNHDAMYWYRQDPGQGLRLIYYSQIVNDFQKGDIAEGYSVSREKKESFPLTVTSAQKNPTAFYLCASSIGGQGIRETQYFGPGTRLLVL.

This sequence joins TRBV28 and TRBJ1-2; D ambiguous. The germline CDR1 and CDR2 sequences are MDHEN and SYDVKM. V was clipped by 5 bases and J by 8 bases, with 12 bases between them. The CDR3 contains 12 residues. The CDR3 bases are TGTGCCAGCAGTCCGCCCGGGGAAGGCTACACCTTC. Its protein is CASSPPGEGYTF.

The rearrangement joins TRBV6-2 or TRBV6-3 to TRBJ1-5, with D possibly being TRBD1 (5 bases). This CDR3 is 14 amino acids long. The V and J ends lost 2 bases and 7 bases respectively, with 12 bases between them. The V gene's germline CDR1 is MNHEY and CDR2 SVGEGT. CDR3 sequence: CASSYRGGQQPQHF. The CDR3, as DNA: TGTGCCAGCAGTTACAGGGGCGGACAACAGCCCCAGCATTTT.

The rearrangement links TRBV21-1 to TRBJ1-5. TRBV21-1 is flagged as a pseudogene. The CDR3 extends over 18 amino acids. The CDR3 is CASSKGMRLRYSNQPQHF. The CDR3 bases are TGTGCCAGCAGCAAGGGGATGAGACTAAGGTATAGCAATCAGCCCCAGCATTTT.

The genes are TRBV20-1 and TRBJ1-2; D is ambiguous. This CDR3 is 10 amino acids long. V was clipped by 5 bases and J by 3 bases, with 4 bases between them. From germline, CDR1 is DFQATT and CDR2 SNEGSKA (reference sequence). The CDR3 here is CSARYYGYTF. The CDR3 nucleotides are TGCAGTGCTCGGTACTATGGCTACACCTTC.

This clone was recorded once. The chain employs TRBV6-2 or TRBV6-3 and TRBJ2-7; D unresolved. The CDR3 has 13 amino acids. V dropped 5 bases and J dropped 0 bases, with 8 bases sitting between them. Germline lookup yields CDR1 MNHEY and CDR2 SVGEGT. CDR3 protein: CASSKTSSYEQYV. The CDR3 DNA follows: TGTGCCAGCAGTAAAACGAGCTCCTACGAGCAGTACGTC.

The rearrangement uses TRBV2 and TRBJ2-1; 8 bases line up with TRBD2. Germline CDR1 SNHLY, CDR2 FYNNEI. J lost 7 bases, V lost 4 bases, and 9 bases had no gene match. The CDR3 is 15 residues long. CDR3 sequence: CASSAQSGRVNEQFF. For the CDR3, the DNA is TGTGCCAGCAGTGCCCAGAGCGGGAGAGTAAATGAGCAGTTCTTC.

The chain uses TRBV11-3 and TRBJ2-1; 8 nucleotides line up with TRBD1. Germline CDR1 SGHNT, CDR2 YENEEA. The CDR3 covers 14 residues. Germline trimming cut 1 base from V and 10 bases from J; bases unmatched to any gene: 6. In DNA, the CDR3 is TGTGCCAGCAGCTTAGCTTCAGGGGGCACGGAGCAGTTCTTC. It yields the protein CASSLASGGTEQFF.

Concerning this clone itself: The sample contains more than one DNA sequence encoding this CDR3. V usage is TRBV5-1 and J usage is TRBJ2-1; TRBD2 is a possible D gene (7 bases). The CDR3 contains 14 residues. Germline V lookup: CDR1 SGHRS, CDR2 YFSETQ. V lost 6 bases, J lost 0 bases, and 10 bases lay in between. DNA for the CDR3: TGCGCCAGCAAGGGGGGGGGCTCCTACAATGAGCAGTTCTTC. Translating gives CASKGGGSYNEQFF.

The CDR3 here is CASSRGVNTEAFF. CDR3 sequence (DNA): TGTGCCAGCAGCCGCGGGGTGAACACTGAAGCTTTCTTT. The rearrangement joins TRBV11-2 to TRBJ1-1; D ambiguous. This CDR3 spans 13 amino acids. Germline V lookup: CDR1 SGHAT, CDR2 FQNNGV. Trimming removed 5 bases from V and 0 bases from J, with 7 bases in between.

The V gene is TRBV10-3, the J gene TRBJ2-7; 12 bases line up with TRBD2. The germline V gene has CDR1 ENHRY and CDR2 SYGVKD. J gave up 0 bases and V 3 bases, and 3 bases lay outside the gene matches. There are 16 residues in the CDR3. The CDR3 protein is CAISDSTSGSSYEQYF. CDR3 DNA sequence: TGTGCCATCAGTGATTCGACTAGCGGGAGCTCCTACGAGCAGTACTTC.

V is TRBV10-2 and J is TRBJ1-1; no reliable D call. V lost 2 bases and J 0 bases, leaving 4 bases between the germline ends. CDR1 and CDR2 (germline): WSHSY, SAAADI. This CDR3 region has 13 residues. DNA of the CDR3: TGCGCCAGCAGTGAGCCAATGAACACTGAAGCTTTCTTT. Protein sequence: CASSEPMNTEAFF.

The CDR3 sequence is CASSEPRQGVSPLHF. CDR3 coding DNA: TGTGCCAGCAGTGAACCCCGACAGGGGGTTTCACCCCTCCACTTT. The chain uses TRBV25-1 and TRBJ1-6; TRBD1 agrees at 9 bases. This CDR3 has 15 residues. Germline CDR1 and CDR2: MGHDK and SYGVNS. V was clipped by 2 bases and J by 9 bases; unmatched bases: 5.

The CDR3 region is CASSLAGQGAGGYTF. As DNA, the CDR3 is TGTGCCAGCAGCTTAGCGGGACAGGGGGCTGGTGGCTACACCTTC. The chain carries TRBV7-8 and TRBJ1-2; 12 nucleotides match TRBD1. In germline, CDR1 is SGHVS, CDR2 FQNEAQ. V lost 0 bases and J lost 7; bases outside the gene matches: 3. The CDR3 sequence is 15 residues long.

Here the CDR3 DNA reads TGCGCCAGCAGAACCGGGACTAGCTCCTACGAGCAGTACTTC. Its translation is CASRTGTSSYEQYF. The gene calls are TRBV10-2 and TRBJ2-7; 8 nucleotides agree with TRBD2. The V gene end was trimmed by 6 bases and the J gene end by 0 bases; junction bases not matched to a gene: 4. The CDR3 totals 14 residues. Germline-derived CDR1 and CDR2 are WSHSY and SAAADI.

This clone was picked up a small number of times. This chain connects TRBV7-8 to TRBJ1-1; D may be TRBD1 (6 bases). Germline CDR1 SGHVS, CDR2 FQNEAQ. The CDR3 contains 14 residues. Trimming pared 1 base from V and 3 bases from J, leaving 9 bases between. CDR3 bases: TGTGCCAGCAGCTTAGTGCAGGGGCACACTGAAGCTTTCTTT. Protein product: CASSLVQGHTEAFF.

The V gene is TRBV30, the J gene TRBJ2-2; a possible D gene is TRBD2 (5 bases). CDR1 GTSNPN and CDR2 SVGIG come from the germline V gene (reference sequence). The CDR3 is made up of 13 amino acids. Trimming cost V 3 bases and J 7 bases, with 12 bases left between them. The CDR3 DNA reads as TGTGCCTGGAGGGTTCAGGAGGTCGGGGAGCTGTTTTTT. This gives the protein CAWRVQEVGELFF.

This chain links TRBV2 with TRBJ2-5, with 8 nucleotides matching TRBD1. The CDR3 extends over 13 amino acids. With 8 bases clipped from V and 3 bases from J, the junction kept 5 bases outside the gene matches. CDR1 and CDR2 from the germline V gene are SNHLY and FYNNEI. CDR3 bases: TGTGCCAGCGGAGGACAGGGAAAAGAGACCCAGTACTTC. Protein: CASGGQGKETQYF. Looking up the rest from reference TRBV2 and TRBJ2-5 gives the full variable domain: EPEVTQTPSHQVTQMGQEVILRCVPISNHLYFYWYRQILGQKVEFLVSFYNNEISEKSEIFDDQFSVERPDGSNFTLKIRSTKLEDSAMYFCASGGQGKETQYFGPGTRLLVL.